Listed here are 10 T cell receptor beta chains from one sample, sequenced in a study of blood T cell repertoires in COVID-19. Assay: immunoSEQ multiplex PCR; the TCRdb copy retains only in-frame clones and omits some. The repertoire holds more than 95,000 clones, with 80% to 90% as singletons. Sequenced input: peripheral blood. The source is a man between 50 and 59 years old with acute or convalescent COVID-19.

In DNA, the CDR3 is TGTGCCAGCAGGACAGGGAGTCAGCCCCAGCATTTT. Its protein is CASRTGSQPQHF. The chain carries TRBV6-5 and TRBJ1-5; 7 bases match TRBD1. The CDR3 runs to 12 residues. Germline-derived CDR1 and CDR2 are MNHEY and SVGAGI. J gave up 6 bases and V 6 bases, and 2 bases lay outside the gene matches.

This clone was observed once. The V call is TRBV7-9, the J call TRBJ2-1, with 10 bases aligning to TRBD1. V shed 7 bases, J shed 2 bases, and the junction held 5 bases outside the gene matches. The CDR3 totals 15 residues. Germline V gives CDR1 SEHNR, CDR2 FQNEAQ (reference sequence). The CDR3 protein is CASIAGTGAYNEQFF. DNA of the CDR3: TGTGCCAGCATTGCGGGGACAGGGGCCTACAATGAGCAGTTCTTC.

The sample holds one count of this clone. V gene TRBV28 combines with J gene TRBJ2-1; 10 nucleotides align to TRBD2. This CDR3 is built from 15 residues. J gave up 3 bases and V 7 bases, and 6 bases lay outside the gene matches. Per the germline V gene, CDR1 is MDHEN and CDR2 is SYDVKM. The CDR3 bases are TGTGCCAGCATCCTAAGCGGGAGGGGCTACAATGAGCAGTTCTTC. Encoded protein: CASILSGRGYNEQFF.

This clone was seen only a few times. The rearrangement joins TRBV27 to TRBJ2-7; 7 positions agree with TRBD1. Trimming took 6 bases from V and 5 from J; bases not matched to a gene: 13. The CDR3 sequence is 15 residues long. CDR1 and CDR2 (germline): MNHEY, SMNVEV (reference sequence). For the CDR3, the DNA is TGTGCCAGCAGCCAATCAGGGGGACCCTTTCACGAGCAGTACTTC. Its translation is CASSQSGGPFHEQYF.

The chain employs TRBV24-1 and TRBJ2-7; 7 bases match TRBD1. Germline CDR1 and CDR2: KGHDR and SFDVKD. V lost 4 bases and J lost 5; bases outside the gene matches: 16. The length of the CDR3 is 17 residues. The CDR3 is CATSETPTGHKLHEQYF. The CDR3 bases are TGTGCCACCAGTGAGACCCCGACAGGGCACAAACTCCACGAGCAGTACTTC.

J is TRBJ2-5 and V is TRBV2; no reliable D call. V dropped 3 bases and J dropped 5 bases, with 13 bases sitting between them. The CDR3 loop spans 14 amino acids. The germline CDR1 and CDR2 sequences are SNHLY and FYNNEI. CDR3 in DNA: TGTGCCAGCAGTGACGGTGTTTCGCGCGAGACCCAGTACTTC. Residues: CASSDGVSRETQYF.

The J gene is TRBJ2-4, the V gene TRBV2; tentative D call: TRBD2 (6 bases). CDR1 is SNHLY and CDR2 is FYNNEI in the germline V gene. Trimming pared 6 bases from V and 6 bases from J, leaving 9 bases between. This CDR3 is 12 amino acids long. The CDR3 sequence is CASRETRNIQYF. The DNA of the CDR3 is TGTGCCAGCAGGGAGACTAGAAACATTCAGTACTTC.

The chain links TRBV9 to TRBJ2-7; 12 bases map to TRBD2. Looked up from germline, CDR1 is SGDLS and CDR2 is YYNGEE. The CDR3 spans 16 residues. V dropped 4 bases and J dropped 7; count of bases not matched to a gene: 12. CDR3 sequence: CASSSSSGRAPREQYF. For the CDR3, the DNA is TGTGCCAGCAGCTCCTCTAGCGGGAGGGCCCCGCGAGAGCAGTACTTC.

This clone showed up just a few times. The CDR3: CASSRLEDQETQYF. The CDR3 nucleotides are TGTGCCAGCTCACGACTGGAGGACCAAGAGACCCAGTACTTC. The genes are TRBV18 and TRBJ2-5; TRBD2 is a possible D gene (5 bases). Germline V lookup: CDR1 KGHSH, CDR2 LQKENI. The CDR3 spans 14 residues. Trimming pared 4 bases from V and 0 bases from J, leaving 9 bases between.

The chain has TRBV13 and TRBJ2-1; D remains unclear. In germline, CDR1 is PRHDT, CDR2 FYEKMQ (reference sequence). V lost 2 bases and J lost 10, with 9 bases in between. This CDR3 has 12 amino acids. The CDR3 loop reads CASSLNPYEQFF. CDR3 bases: TGTGCCAGCAGCTTAAACCCCTACGAGCAGTTCTTC. The whole variable domain, remainder taken from reference TRBV13 and TRBJ2-1, is AAGVIQSPRHLIKEKRETATLKCYPIPRHDTVYWYQQGPGQDPQFLISFYEKMQSDKGSIPDRFSAQQFSDYHSELNMSSLELGDSALYFCASSLNPYEQFFGPGTRLTVL.